This TCR beta chain was observed in a study of T cell repertoires in cytomegalovirus infection. TCRdb redid the calling of the reads with MiXCR, one entry per CDR3 protein. The sample consists of 200,000 to 300,000 distinct CDR3 sequences, around 9% of them appearing once. Many counts were recorded for this clonotype. The length of the CDR3 is 15 residues. Germline V gene lookup returns CDR1 SGHVS and CDR2 FQNEAQ. The V segment lost 6 bases and the J segment 0 bases; nucleotides outside the gene matches: 6. The chain has TRBV7-8 and TRBJ2-3; 7 nucleotides line up with TRBD1. Input material: PBMCs. This receptor was obtained from a human donor in good health (CMV status not recorded). Some clones in this sample may be carry-over from other donors' samples. CDR3 protein: CASSYRGQSTDTQYF. The CDR3 DNA reads TGTGCCAGCAGTTATAGGGGACAGAGCACAGATACGCAGTATTTT.